One and the same sample provided the 28 T cell receptor beta chains below, sequenced in a study of cytomegalovirus exposure and HLA in healthy donors. TCRdb's table, derived via immunoSEQ multiplex PCR, lists solely in-frame clones and lacks some. The sample includes roughly 65,000 clones, approximately 96% of them seen just once. Sequenced sample: PBMCs. These receptors were obtained from a man aged 18 to 29 in good health and CMV-seropositive.

The rearrangement joins TRBV6-5 to TRBJ1-2; maybe TRBD1 (6 bases). CDR1 and CDR2 from the germline V gene are MNHEY and SVGAGI. V was pared by 2 bases and J by 4 bases, with 14 bases between. The CDR3 covers 15 residues. This CDR3 is CASSYGGQRFYGYTF. CDR3 DNA: TGTGCCAGCAGTTACGGGGGACAACGCTTCTATGGCTACACCTTC.

In its sample, this clone was seen once. The gene calls are TRBV28 and TRBJ1-2; no clear D gene. The CDR3 is 12 residues long. Germline V gives CDR1 MDHEN, CDR2 SYDVKM. Trimming pared 0 bases from V and 8 bases from J, leaving 7 bases between. The DNA for the CDR3 is TGTGCCAGCAGTTTATGGCGGATGGGCTACACCTTC. Encoded protein: CASSLWRMGYTF.

The chain's CDR3 is CASSSSAAGEKLFF. The CDR3, as DNA: TGTGCCAGCAGCTCCTCGGCGGCCGGGGAAAAACTGTTTTTT. The chain uses TRBV5-5 and TRBJ1-4; D gene ambiguous. V lost 3 bases and J lost 8, with 14 bases in between. The CDR3 has 14 residues. CDR1 is SGHKS and CDR2 is YYEKEE in the germline V gene (reference sequence).

The gene calls are TRBV28 and TRBJ2-7; TRBD2 might be the D (5 bases). This CDR3 contains 14 residues. V was cut by 6 bases and J by 3 bases, with 15 bases left in between. Germline CDR1 MDHEN, CDR2 SYDVKM. The CDR3 coding sequence is TGTGCCAGCAGCCTACGGGGAGAGATCTACGAGCAGTACTTC. It translates to CASSLRGEIYEQYF.

The chain couples TRBV4-2 to TRBJ1-1; D might be TRBD1 (6 bases). Trimming removed 1 base from V and 6 bases from J, with 15 bases in between. The CDR3 is 15 amino acids. CDR1 is LGHNA and CDR2 is YNFKEQ in the germline V gene. As DNA, the CDR3 is TGTGCCAGCAGCCAAGTGATCGACAGGTTGGCTGAAGCTTTCTTT. Encoded protein: CASSQVIDRLAEAFF.

V is TRBV5-1 and J is TRBJ2-7; D is possibly TRBD1 (5 bases). The CDR3 consists of 16 residues. Between the trimmed V and J ends, which lost 0 bases and 3 bases, there was a span of 16 bases. Per the germline V gene, CDR1 is SGHRS and CDR2 is YFSETQ. CDR3 sequence: CASSLGRLGQGYEQYF. The CDR3 DNA is TGCGCCAGCAGCTTGGGTAGACTGGGGCAGGGCTACGAGCAGTACTTC.

This CDR3 reads CASSRSLPQRGSYEQYF. DNA of the CDR3: TGTGCCAGCAGCCGGAGTCTTCCCCAGCGGGGCTCCTACGAGCAGTACTTC. The chain uses TRBV7-2 and TRBJ2-7, with TRBD2 identical over 7 bases. Unmatched junction bases numbered 13, after V lost 5 bases and J lost 0 bases. The CDR3 sequence is 17 residues long. Germline V gene data show CDR1 as SGHTA and CDR2 as FQGNSA.

The chain carries TRBV28 and TRBJ2-7; TRBD1 matches at 11 bases. The CDR3 has 15 residues. V was pared by 6 bases and J by 1 base, with 5 bases of the junction left unmatched. Germline V gene lookup returns CDR1 MDHEN and CDR2 SYDVKM. The CDR3 region has the DNA TGTGCCAGCAGGAGCGGGACAGGGGGTTCCTACGAGCAGTACTTC. It translates to CASRSGTGGSYEQYF.

V and J are TRBV28 and TRBJ2-7, with TRBD1 identical over 7 bases. The J segment lost 3 bases and the V segment lost 6 bases, leaving 14 bases of the junction unmatched. This CDR3 spans 16 amino acids. Germline V gene data show CDR1 as MDHEN and CDR2 as SYDVKM. The CDR3 sequence: CASRRTGGWPDYEQYF. The CDR3 DNA follows: TGTGCCAGCAGGAGGACAGGAGGTTGGCCTGACTACGAGCAGTACTTC. The full variable domain, with the rest looked up from reference TRBV28 and TRBJ2-7, is DVKVTQSSRYLVKRTGEKVFLECVQDMDHENMFWYRQDPGLGLRLIYFSYDVKMKEKGDIPEGYSVSREKKERFSLILESASTNQTSMYLCASRRTGGWPDYEQYFGPGTRLTVT.

This rearrangement joins TRBV11-2 to TRBJ2-7; 7 bases are shared with TRBD1. V lost 6 bases and J lost 0; bases outside the gene matches: 11. Germline V CDR1 and CDR2: SGHAT, FQNNGV. This CDR3 is 16 amino acids long. The chain's CDR3 is CASSNTQGELSYEQYF. Written as DNA, the CDR3 is TGTGCCAGCAGTAATACGCAGGGGGAACTCTCCTACGAGCAGTACTTC.

The V and J genes are TRBV6-1 and TRBJ1-4; the match to TRBD1 covers 7 bases. The ends lost 7 bases at V and 1 base at J; junction bases unmatched: 3. CDR3 length: 14 amino acids. Germline lookup yields CDR1 MNHNS and CDR2 SASEGT. CDR3 DNA sequence: TGTGCCAGCAACTCAGGGGGAACTAATGAAAAACTGTTTTTT. Protein: CASNSGGTNEKLFF.

This clone has only one observation. The chain uses TRBV29-1 and TRBJ1-2; D is unclear. CDR3 length equals 12 residues. Germline loops: CDR1 SQVTM, CDR2 ANQGSEA. The germline V and J ends were trimmed by 3 bases and 6 bases, with 11 bases remaining between them. In nucleotides, the CDR3 is TGCAGCGTTGAGTGGCACACAGATGGCTACACCTTC. Protein product: CSVEWHTDGYTF.

The genes are TRBV12-5 and TRBJ2-1; 8 bases fit TRBD2. This CDR3 is 17 amino acids long. From germline, CDR1 is LGHNT and CDR2 FRNRAP. Losses at the gene ends were 0 bases for V and 8 bases for J; bases not matched to a gene: 12. The CDR3 reads CASGLVVFGGGPDEQFF. The CDR3 bases are TGTGCTAGTGGTTTGGTAGTATTCGGGGGGGGCCCCGATGAGCAGTTCTTC.

The sample holds many counts of this clone. The J gene is TRBJ1-1, the V gene TRBV6-1; TRBD1 might be the D (5 bases). V was clipped by 0 bases and J by 7 bases, with 15 bases between them. Germline V gene lookup returns CDR1 MNHNS and CDR2 SASEGT. CDR3 length equals 15 residues. DNA for the CDR3: TGTGCCAGCAGTGAAGCGGGGGGGGGAGGTATTGAAGCTTTCTTT. Translated, it gives CASSEAGGGGIEAFF.

The V and J genes are TRBV2 and TRBJ1-4, with TRBD1 matching 7 bases. The CDR3 runs 13 residues. The V gene end was trimmed by 3 bases and the J gene end by 10 bases; junction bases not matched to a gene: 5. Per the germline V gene, CDR1 is SNHLY and CDR2 is FYNNEI. This CDR3 reads CASSEGTVGKLFF. The CDR3 nucleotides are TGTGCCAGCAGTGAGGGGACAGTCGGAAAACTGTTTTTT. Drawing the rest from reference TRBV2 and TRBJ1-4, the complete variable domain is EPEVTQTPSHQVTQMGQEVILRCVPISNHLYFYWYRQILGQKVEFLVSFYNNEISEKSEIFDDQFSVERPDGSNFTLKIRSTKLEDSAMYFCASSEGTVGKLFFGSGTQLSVL.

A note on this clone: A junction boundary mismatches the germline segment, possibly from a read error. The CDR3 DNA sequence: TGTGCCAGTAGTCTAGATCCGTTAACCCTATCCTCTGGGGCCAACGTCCTGACTTTC. This codes for CASSLDPLTLSSGANVLTF. The rearrangement uses TRBV19 and TRBJ2-6; D remains unclear. This CDR3 spans 19 amino acids. Germline V lookup: CDR1 LNHDA, CDR2 SQIVND (reference sequence).

This sequence joins TRBV11-3 and TRBJ1-1; D not resolved. V was clipped by 2 bases and J by 1 base, with 8 bases between them. CDR1 SGHNT and CDR2 YENEEA come from the germline V gene. The CDR3 runs to 14 residues. CDR3: CASSLPGENTEAFF. The DNA of the CDR3 is TGTGCCAGCAGCTTACCGGGAGAGAACACTGAAGCTTTCTTT. The full variable domain, rest sourced from reference TRBV11-3 and TRBJ1-1, is EAGVVQSPRYKIIEKKQPVAFWCNPISGHNTLYWYLQNLGQGPELLIRYENEEAVDDSQLPKDRFSAERLKGVDSTLKIQPAELGDSAVYLCASSLPGENTEAFFGQGTRLTVV.

The chain combines TRBV13 with TRBJ1-1; TRBD1 is a possible D gene (6 bases). This CDR3 contains 14 residues. Trimming stripped 5 bases from V and 0 bases from J, with 10 bases between. Germline lookup yields CDR1 PRHDT and CDR2 FYEKMQ (reference sequence). This chain's CDR3 is CASSRYRVNTEAFF. The CDR3 DNA sequence: TGTGCCAGCAGCCGGTACAGGGTGAACACTGAAGCTTTCTTT.

This sequence joins TRBV7-2 and TRBJ2-2; D gene ambiguous. The ends were cut back, 1 base at V and 0 bases at J, with 12 bases in the middle. This CDR3 has 17 amino acids. Looked up from germline, CDR1 is SGHTA and CDR2 is FQGNSA. The CDR3 reads CASSLGGFYSNTGELFF. For the CDR3, the DNA is TGTGCCAGCAGCTTAGGAGGCTTTTACTCGAACACCGGGGAGCTGTTTTTT.

The chain has TRBV7-6 and TRBJ2-1, with 9 bases matching TRBD2. CDR3 length equals 14 residues. V lost 2 bases, J lost 4 bases, and 0 bases stayed unmatched. From germline, CDR1 is SGHVS and CDR2 FNYEAQ. The DNA for the CDR3 is TGTGCCAGCAGCTTAACTAGCGGGTACAATGAGCAGTTCTTC. Translating gives CASSLTSGYNEQFF.

The chain carries TRBV27 and TRBJ1-5, with 11 bases matching TRBD1. This CDR3 has 18 amino acids. Trimming removed 5 bases from V and 1 base from J; junction bases left unmatched: 10. Germline assignment: CDR1 MNHEY and CDR2 SMNVEV (reference sequence). CDR3 sequence reads: CASSRFGTGGRSNQPQHF. The CDR3 DNA reads TGTGCCAGCAGTCGCTTTGGGACAGGGGGAAGGAGCAATCAGCCCCAGCATTTT.

CDR3 nucleotide sequence: TGTGCCAGCAGCTTAGTTCCGGGTAACTATGGCTACACCTTC. Protein product: CASSLVPGNYGYTF. The chain is built from TRBV7-2 and TRBJ1-2, with D unclear. V lost 1 base, J lost 1 base, and 7 bases lay in between. Germline CDR1 reads SGHTA; CDR2 reads FQGNSA. The CDR3 is made up of 14 amino acids.

The V and J genes are TRBV4-1 and TRBJ1-1, with TRBD1 matching 8 bases. Germline V CDR1 and CDR2: MGHRA, YSYEKL. The ends lost 6 bases at V and 7 bases at J; junction bases unmatched: 10. The CDR3 has 14 amino acids. The CDR3 sequence: CASRETWTGIEAFF. CDR3 sequence (DNA): TGCGCCAGCAGAGAAACCTGGACAGGGATTGAAGCTTTCTTT.

V is TRBV28 and J is TRBJ2-2; TRBD2 agrees at 7 bases. CDR1 MDHEN and CDR2 SYDVKM come from the germline V gene. This CDR3 is 18 amino acids long. With V trimmed by 6 bases and J by 6 bases, 19 bases remained unmatched. CDR3 loop: CASSPLVFGGGHPGELFF. CDR3 sequence (DNA): TGTGCCAGCAGCCCGCTCGTGTTCGGGGGAGGGCACCCCGGGGAGCTGTTTTTT.

The chain recombines TRBV2 with TRBJ2-7; 10 nucleotides match TRBD1. The trim removed 9 bases at V and 6 bases at J, leaving 5 bases unmatched. CDR3 length: 12 residues. Germline assignment: CDR1 SNHLY and CDR2 FYNNEI. Here the CDR3 DNA reads TGTGCCAGGGGGACAGGGGCTGGCGAGCAGTACTTC. This gives the protein CARGTGAGEQYF.

The chain combines TRBV2 with TRBJ1-2, with D perhaps matching TRBD1 (5 bases). Trimming removed 4 bases from V and 6 bases from J, with 18 bases in between. CDR3 length: 15 amino acids. Per germline, CDR1 SNHLY and CDR2 FYNNEI. The chain's CDR3 is CASSGRDYSRNGYTF. CDR3 sequence (DNA): TGTGCCAGCAGTGGCAGGGACTATAGCCGGAATGGCTACACCTTC.

This clone was counted once. The V and J genes are TRBV18 and TRBJ2-7; 7 bases are shared with TRBD2. The CDR3 consists of 15 residues. In germline, CDR1 is KGHSH, CDR2 LQKENI. V was clipped by 3 bases and J by 0 bases; unmatched bases: 5. CDR3 nucleotide sequence: TGTGCCAGCTCACCTCGGCGGGAGTTCTCCTACGAGCAGTACTTC. Amino acid sequence: CASSPRREFSYEQYF.

V and J are TRBV29-1 and TRBJ1-1; D is ambiguous. There are 11 residues in the CDR3. Trimming took 6 bases from V and 10 from J, leaving 15 bases between them. Looked up from germline, CDR1 is SQVTM and CDR2 is ANQGSEA. The CDR3 loop reads CSVLPPGLAFF. As DNA, the CDR3 is TGCAGCGTCCTACCCCCCGGTTTAGCTTTCTTT.